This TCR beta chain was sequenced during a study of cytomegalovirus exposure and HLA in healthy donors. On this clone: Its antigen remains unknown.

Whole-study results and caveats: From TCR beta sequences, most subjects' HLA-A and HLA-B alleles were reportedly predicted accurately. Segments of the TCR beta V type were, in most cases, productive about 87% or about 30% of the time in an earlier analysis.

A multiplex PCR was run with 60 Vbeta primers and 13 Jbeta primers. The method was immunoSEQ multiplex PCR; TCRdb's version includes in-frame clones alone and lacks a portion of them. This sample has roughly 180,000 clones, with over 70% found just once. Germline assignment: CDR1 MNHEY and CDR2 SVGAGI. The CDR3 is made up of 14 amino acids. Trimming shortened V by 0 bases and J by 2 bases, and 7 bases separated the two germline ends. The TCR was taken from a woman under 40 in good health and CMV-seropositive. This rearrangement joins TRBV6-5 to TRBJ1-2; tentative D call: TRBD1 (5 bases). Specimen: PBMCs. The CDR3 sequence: CASSYSQANYGYTF. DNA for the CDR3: TGTGCCAGCAGTTACTCACAGGCCAACTATGGCTACACCTTC.